This T cell receptor (beta chain) was observed in a study of T cell repertoires in cytomegalovirus infection (dated by TCRdb to the late 2010s). For the wider study: The peptide stimulations were aimed at well-studied HLA-B-restricted epitopes as well as recently identified HLA-C-restricted CMV epitopes, whose presentation resists viral immunomodulation. Donor HLA type was relevant to the analysis, as public TCR beta signatures indicated carriage of CMV infection together with the matching HLA type.

Sequenced using an Illumina HiSeq 1500. Using fastp trimming at Q25 and MiXCR clonotype assembly, TCRdb reanalyzed the public sequencing data and kept in-frame beta chains. Rows are unified per CDR3 protein, each entry keeping the most common DNA and genes. Present in this sample are about 310,000 distinct CDR3 sequences, 20% to 25% of which were seen just once. Of the sample, approximately 12% is held by the ten largest clones. Inclusive of the bounding cysteine and phenylalanine, the CDR3 is 15 residues long. Just the 45-base CDR3 DNA is kept, in frame starting at base 1. Per the germline V gene (reference sequence), SGHAT is the CDR1 and FQDESV is the CDR2. For this chain, trimming is 3 bases at the V end and 4 bases at the J end, and the number of junction bases without a gene match is 7. Study-wide conclusions, independent of this receptor: Cumulative frequency of public TCR beta family members discriminated carriers of CMV infection plus the relevant HLA type in this cohort and an independent 352-donor cohort. The ex vivo response was dominated by HLA-C-restricted CMV-specific TCR beta clonotypes, which also provided the single most frequent clonotype in two of eight donors.

This clonotype occurred many times. The target of this receptor is not known. One base away there is no much larger clone; base qualities are not given. The treatment or condition label on this specimen signifies: in vitro stimulation with specific CMV peptide epitopes to enrich CMV-specific T cells. The receptor's source is a human donor in good health (CMV status not recorded). Some clones in this sample may be carry-over from other donors' samples. The chain is made from TRBV11-1 and TRBJ2-3; 7 central bases correspond to TRBD2. Sequencing used cultured PBMCs, obtained from culture after CMV antigen stimulation. The base sequence is TGTGCCAGCAGCTTCGACGGCGGGGGTTCAGATACGCAGTATTTT. Its translation reads: CASSFDGGGSDTQYF. Supplemented by the reference TRBV11-1 and TRBJ2-3 proteins around the CDR3, the complete variable domain is EAEVAQSPRYKITEKSQAVAFWCDPISGHATLYWYRQILGQGPELLVQFQDESVVDDSQLPKDRFSAERLKGVDSTLKIQPAELGDSAMYLCASSFDGGGSDTQYFGPGTRLTVL.